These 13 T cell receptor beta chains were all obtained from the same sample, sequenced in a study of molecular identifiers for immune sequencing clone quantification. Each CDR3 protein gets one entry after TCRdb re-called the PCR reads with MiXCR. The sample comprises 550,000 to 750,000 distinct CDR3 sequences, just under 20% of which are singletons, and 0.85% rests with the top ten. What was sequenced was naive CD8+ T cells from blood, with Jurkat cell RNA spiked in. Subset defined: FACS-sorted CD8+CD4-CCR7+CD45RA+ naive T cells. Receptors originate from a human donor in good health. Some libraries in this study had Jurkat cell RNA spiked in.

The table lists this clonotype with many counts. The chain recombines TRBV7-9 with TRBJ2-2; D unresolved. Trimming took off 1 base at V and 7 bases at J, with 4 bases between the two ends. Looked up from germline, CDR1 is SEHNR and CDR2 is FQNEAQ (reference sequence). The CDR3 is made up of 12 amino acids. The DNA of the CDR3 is TGTGCCAGCAGCTTAGGAGACGGGGAGCTGTTTTTT. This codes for CASSLGDGELFF.

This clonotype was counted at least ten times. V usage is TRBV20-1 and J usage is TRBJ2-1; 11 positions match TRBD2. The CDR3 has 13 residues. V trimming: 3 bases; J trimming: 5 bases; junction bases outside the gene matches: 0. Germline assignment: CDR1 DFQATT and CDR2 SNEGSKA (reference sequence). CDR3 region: CSARTSGNNEQFF. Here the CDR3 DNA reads TGCAGTGCTAGGACTAGCGGGAACAATGAGCAGTTCTTC.

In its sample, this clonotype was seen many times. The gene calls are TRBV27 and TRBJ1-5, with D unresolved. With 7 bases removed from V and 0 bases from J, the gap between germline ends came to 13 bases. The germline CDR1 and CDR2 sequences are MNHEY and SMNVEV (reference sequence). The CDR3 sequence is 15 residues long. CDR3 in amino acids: CASTAEFNSNQPQHF. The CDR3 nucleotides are TGTGCCAGCACTGCAGAATTTAATAGCAATCAGCCCCAGCATTTT.

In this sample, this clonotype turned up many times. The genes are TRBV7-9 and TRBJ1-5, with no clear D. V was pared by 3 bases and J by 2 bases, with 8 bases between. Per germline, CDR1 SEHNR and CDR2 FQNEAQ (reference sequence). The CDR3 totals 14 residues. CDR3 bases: TGTGCCAGCAGCTTTGTTGGGGGCAATCAGCCCCAGCATTTT. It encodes CASSFVGGNQPQHF.

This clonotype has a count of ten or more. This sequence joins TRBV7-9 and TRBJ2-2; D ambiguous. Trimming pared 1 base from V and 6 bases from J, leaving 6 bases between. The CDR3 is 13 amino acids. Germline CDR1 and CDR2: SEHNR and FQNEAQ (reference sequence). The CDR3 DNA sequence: TGTGCCAGCAGCTTAGTCGAGGCCGGGGAGCTGTTTTTT. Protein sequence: CASSLVEAGELFF.

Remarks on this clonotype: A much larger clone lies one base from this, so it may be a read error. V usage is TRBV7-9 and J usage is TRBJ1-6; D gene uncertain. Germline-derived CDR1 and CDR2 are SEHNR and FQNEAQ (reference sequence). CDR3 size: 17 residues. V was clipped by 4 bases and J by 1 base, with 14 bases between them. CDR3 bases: TGTGCCAGCAGCTCGGAAACTGGGCGGTCCTATAATTCACCCCTCCACTTT. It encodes CASSSETGRSYNSPLHF. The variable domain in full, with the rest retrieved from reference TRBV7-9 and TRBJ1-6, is DTGVSQNPRHKITKRGQNVTFRCDPISEHNRLYWYRQTLGQGPEFLTYFQNEAQLEKSRLLSDRFSAERPKGSFSTLEIQRTEQGDSAMYLCASSSETGRSYNSPLHFGNGTRLTVT.

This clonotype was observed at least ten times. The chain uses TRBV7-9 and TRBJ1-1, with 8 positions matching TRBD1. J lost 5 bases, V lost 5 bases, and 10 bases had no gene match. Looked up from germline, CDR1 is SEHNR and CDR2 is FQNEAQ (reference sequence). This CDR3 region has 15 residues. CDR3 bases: TGTGCCAGCAGCCCGCGACAGGGGTCGTGGACTGAAGCTTTCTTT. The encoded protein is CASSPRQGSWTEAFF.

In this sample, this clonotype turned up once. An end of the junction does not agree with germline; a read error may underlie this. In nucleotides, the CDR3 is TGTGCCGGCAGCGCGACTAAATCCAGAGTGGACCAGTACTTC. Translation gives CAGSATKSRVDQYF. The chain employs TRBV2 and TRBJ2-5, with D possibly TRBD2 on 5 matching bases. The CDR3 contains 14 residues. Germline lookup yields CDR1 SNHLY and CDR2 FYNNEI.

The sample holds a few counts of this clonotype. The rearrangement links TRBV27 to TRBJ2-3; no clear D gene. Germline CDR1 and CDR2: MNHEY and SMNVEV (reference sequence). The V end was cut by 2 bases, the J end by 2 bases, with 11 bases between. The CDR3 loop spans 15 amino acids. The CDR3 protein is CASSLPAFITDTQYF. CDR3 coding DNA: TGTGCCAGCAGTTTACCCGCTTTTATCACAGATACGCAGTATTTT.

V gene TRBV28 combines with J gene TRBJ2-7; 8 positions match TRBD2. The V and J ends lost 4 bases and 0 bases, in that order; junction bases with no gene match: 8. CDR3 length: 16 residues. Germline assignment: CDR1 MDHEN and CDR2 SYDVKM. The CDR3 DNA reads TGTGCCAGCAGTTATAGGGTAGCGGGGCTCTCCTACGAGCAGTACTTC. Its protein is CASSYRVAGLSYEQYF.

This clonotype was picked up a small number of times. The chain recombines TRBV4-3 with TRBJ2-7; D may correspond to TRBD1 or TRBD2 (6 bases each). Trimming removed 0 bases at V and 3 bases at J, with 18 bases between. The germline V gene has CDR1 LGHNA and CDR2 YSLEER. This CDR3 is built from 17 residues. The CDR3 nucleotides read TGCGCCAGCAGCCAAGAACTAGGGGGGCAAGGTGGCTACGAGCAGTACTTC. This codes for CASSQELGGQGGYEQYF.

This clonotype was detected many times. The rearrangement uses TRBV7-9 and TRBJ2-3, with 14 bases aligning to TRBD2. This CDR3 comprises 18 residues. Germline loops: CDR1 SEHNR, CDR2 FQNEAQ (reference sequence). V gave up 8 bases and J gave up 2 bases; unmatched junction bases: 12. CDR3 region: CASGGLAGAHPSTDTQYF. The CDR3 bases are TGTGCCAGCGGGGGACTAGCGGGAGCGCACCCGTCCACAGATACGCAGTATTTT.

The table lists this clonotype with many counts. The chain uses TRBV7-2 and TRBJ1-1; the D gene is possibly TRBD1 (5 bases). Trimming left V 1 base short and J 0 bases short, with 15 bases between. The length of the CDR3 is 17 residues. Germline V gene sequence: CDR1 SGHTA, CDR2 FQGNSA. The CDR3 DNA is TGTGCCAGCAGCTTAGGGTTCGGTGGACATTTGAACACTGAAGCTTTCTTT. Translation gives CASSLGFGGHLNTEAFF.